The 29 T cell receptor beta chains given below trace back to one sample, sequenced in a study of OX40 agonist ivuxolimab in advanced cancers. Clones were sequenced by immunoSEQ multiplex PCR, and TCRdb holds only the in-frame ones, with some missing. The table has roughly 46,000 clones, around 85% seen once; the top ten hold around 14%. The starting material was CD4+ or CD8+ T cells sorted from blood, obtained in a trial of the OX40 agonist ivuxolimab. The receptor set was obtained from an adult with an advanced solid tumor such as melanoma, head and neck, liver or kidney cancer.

CDR3 sequence (DNA): TGTGCCAGCAGCGTAGCTCCGGAGGTGATAGCGGGATTCACCGGGGAGCTGTTTTTT. Protein product: CASSVAPEVIAGFTGELFF. V gene TRBV9 combines with J gene TRBJ2-2; 8 bases match TRBD2. The CDR3 is 19 amino acids. The junction had 14 bases not matched to a gene; V was cut back by 0 bases and J by 4 bases. Germline V CDR1 and CDR2: SGDLS, YYNGEE.

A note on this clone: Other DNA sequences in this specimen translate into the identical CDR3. CDR3 sequence: CASSRTGGNIQYF. CDR3 nucleotides: TGTGCCAGCAGTAGGACAGGGGGCAACATTCAGTACTTC. The rearrangement joins TRBV2 to TRBJ2-4; 11 nucleotides agree with TRBD1. V lost 5 bases, J lost 7 bases, and 1 base stayed unmatched. Germline CDR1 is SNHLY and CDR2 is FYNNEI. The CDR3 loop spans 13 amino acids.

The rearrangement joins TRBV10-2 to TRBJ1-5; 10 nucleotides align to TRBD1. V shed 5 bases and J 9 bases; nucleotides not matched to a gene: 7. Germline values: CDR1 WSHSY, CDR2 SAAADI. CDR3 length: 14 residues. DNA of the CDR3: TGCGCCAGCAGTCAGGGGACAGGGGTCTTGCCCCAGCATTTT. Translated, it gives CASSQGTGVLPQHF.

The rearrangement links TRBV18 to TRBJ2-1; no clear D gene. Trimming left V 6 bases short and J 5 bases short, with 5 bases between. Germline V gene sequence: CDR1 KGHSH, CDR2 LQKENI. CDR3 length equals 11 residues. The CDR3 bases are TGTGCCAGCTCCCCCCACAATGAGCAGTTCTTC. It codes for CASSPHNEQFF.

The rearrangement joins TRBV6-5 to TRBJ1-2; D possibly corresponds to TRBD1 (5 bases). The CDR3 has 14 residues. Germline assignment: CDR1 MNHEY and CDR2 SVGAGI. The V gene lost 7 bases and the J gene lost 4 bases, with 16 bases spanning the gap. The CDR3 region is CASIGTGPIYGYTF. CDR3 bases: TGTGCCAGCATCGGGACTGGTCCCATCTATGGCTACACCTTC.

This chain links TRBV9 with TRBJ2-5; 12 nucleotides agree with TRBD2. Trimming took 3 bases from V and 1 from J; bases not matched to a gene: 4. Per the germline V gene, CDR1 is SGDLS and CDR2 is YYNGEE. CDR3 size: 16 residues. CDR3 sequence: CASSARTSGTQETQYF. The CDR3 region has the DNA TGTGCCAGCAGCGCCCGGACTAGCGGGACCCAAGAGACCCAGTACTTC.

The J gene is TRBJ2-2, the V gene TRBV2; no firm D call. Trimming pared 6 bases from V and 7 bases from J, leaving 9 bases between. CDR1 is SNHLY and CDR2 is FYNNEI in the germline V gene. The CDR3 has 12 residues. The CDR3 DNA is TGTGCCAGCAGAGTCGTAGGCGGGGAGCTGTTTTTT. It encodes CASRVVGGELFF.

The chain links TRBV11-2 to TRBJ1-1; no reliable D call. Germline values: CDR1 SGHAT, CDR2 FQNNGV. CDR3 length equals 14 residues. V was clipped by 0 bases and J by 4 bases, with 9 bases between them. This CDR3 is CASSLDQITTEAFF. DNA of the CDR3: TGTGCCAGCAGCTTAGACCAGATTACCACTGAAGCTTTCTTT.

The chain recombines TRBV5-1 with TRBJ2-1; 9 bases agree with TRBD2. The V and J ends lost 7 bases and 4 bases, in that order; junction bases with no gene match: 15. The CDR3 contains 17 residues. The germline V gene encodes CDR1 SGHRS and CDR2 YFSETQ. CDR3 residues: CASQGRFLAGRYNEQFF. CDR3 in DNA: TGCGCCAGCCAGGGGAGATTCCTAGCGGGAAGATACAATGAGCAGTTCTTC. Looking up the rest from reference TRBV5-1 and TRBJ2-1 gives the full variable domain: KAGVTQTPRYLIKTRGQQVTLSCSPISGHRSVSWYQQTPGQGLQFLFEYFSETQRNKGNFPGRFSGRQFSNSRSEMNVSTLELGDSALYLCASQGRFLAGRYNEQFFGPGTRLTVL.

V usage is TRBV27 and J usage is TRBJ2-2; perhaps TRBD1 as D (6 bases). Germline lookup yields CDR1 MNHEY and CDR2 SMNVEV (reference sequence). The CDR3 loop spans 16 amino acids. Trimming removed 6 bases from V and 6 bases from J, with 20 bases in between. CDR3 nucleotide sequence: TGTGCCAGCAGCCTCCTTAGGGGGAGTAAGGCCGGGGAGCTGTTTTTT. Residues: CASSLLRGSKAGELFF.

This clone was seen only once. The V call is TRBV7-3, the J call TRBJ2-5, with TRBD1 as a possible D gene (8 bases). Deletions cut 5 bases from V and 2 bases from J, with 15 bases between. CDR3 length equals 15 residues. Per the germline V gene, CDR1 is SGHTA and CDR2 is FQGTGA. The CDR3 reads CASSLQQGGQETQYF. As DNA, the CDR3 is TGTGCCAGCAGCCTACAACAGGGGGGGCAAGAGACCCAGTACTTC. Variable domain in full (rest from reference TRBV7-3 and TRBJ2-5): GAGVSQTPSNKVTEKGKYVELRCDPISGHTALYWYRQSLGQGPEFLIYFQGTGAADDSGLPNDRFFAVRPEGSVSTLKIQRTERGDSAVYLCASSLQQGGQETQYFGPGTRLLVL.

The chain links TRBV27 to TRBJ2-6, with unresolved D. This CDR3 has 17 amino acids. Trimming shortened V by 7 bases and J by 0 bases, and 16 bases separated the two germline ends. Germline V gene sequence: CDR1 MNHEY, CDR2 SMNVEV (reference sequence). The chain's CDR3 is CASKRLHAGSGANVLTF. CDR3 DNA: TGTGCCAGCAAACGACTCCACGCAGGCTCTGGGGCCAACGTCCTGACTTTC.

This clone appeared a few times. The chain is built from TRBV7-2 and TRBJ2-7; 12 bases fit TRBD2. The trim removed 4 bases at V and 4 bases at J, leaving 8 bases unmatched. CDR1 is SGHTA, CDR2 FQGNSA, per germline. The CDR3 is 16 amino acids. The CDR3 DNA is TGTGCCAGCAGCTCCGCGACTAGCGGGAGACGATACGAGCAGTACTTC. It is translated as CASSSATSGRRYEQYF.

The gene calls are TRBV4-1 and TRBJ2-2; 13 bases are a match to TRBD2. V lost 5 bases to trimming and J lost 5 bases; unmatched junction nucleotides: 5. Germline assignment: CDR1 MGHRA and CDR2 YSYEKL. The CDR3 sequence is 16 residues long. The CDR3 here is CASSSQTSGRTGELFF. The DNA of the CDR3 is TGCGCCAGCAGCTCCCAGACTAGCGGGAGGACCGGGGAGCTGTTTTTT.

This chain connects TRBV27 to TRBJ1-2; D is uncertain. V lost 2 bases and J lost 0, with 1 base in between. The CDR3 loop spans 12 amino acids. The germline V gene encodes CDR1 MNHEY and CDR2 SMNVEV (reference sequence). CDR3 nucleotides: TGTGCCAGCAGTTTAGCTAACTATGGCTACACCTTC. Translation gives CASSLANYGYTF.

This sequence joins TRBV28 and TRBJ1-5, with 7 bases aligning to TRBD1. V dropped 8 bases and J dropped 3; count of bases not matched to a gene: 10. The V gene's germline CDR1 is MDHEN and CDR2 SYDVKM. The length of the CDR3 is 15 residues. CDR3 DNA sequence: TGTGCCAGCGTGAAGGGAGGGGGCCTCAATCAGCCCCAGCATTTT. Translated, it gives CASVKGGGLNQPQHF.

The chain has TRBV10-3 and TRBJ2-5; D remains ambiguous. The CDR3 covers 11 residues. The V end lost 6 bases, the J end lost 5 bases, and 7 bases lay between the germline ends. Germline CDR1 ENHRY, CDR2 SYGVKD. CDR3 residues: CAIRGGETQYF. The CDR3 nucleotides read TGTGCCATCAGGGGTGGGGAGACCCAGTACTTC.

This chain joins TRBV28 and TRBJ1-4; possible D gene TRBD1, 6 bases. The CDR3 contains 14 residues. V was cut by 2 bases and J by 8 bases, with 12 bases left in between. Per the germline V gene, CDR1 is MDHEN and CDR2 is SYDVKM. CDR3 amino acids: CASSLGGPEEKLFF. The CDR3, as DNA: TGTGCCAGCAGTTTAGGGGGGCCGGAGGAAAAACTGTTTTTT.

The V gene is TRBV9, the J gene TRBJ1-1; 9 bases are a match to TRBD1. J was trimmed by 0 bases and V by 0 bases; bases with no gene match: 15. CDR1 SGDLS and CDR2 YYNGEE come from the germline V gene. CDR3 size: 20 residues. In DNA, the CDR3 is TGTGCCAGCAGCGTAGCCCGATTCCCGACAGGGGGGATCATGAACACTGAAGCTTTCTTT. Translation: CASSVARFPTGGIMNTEAFF.

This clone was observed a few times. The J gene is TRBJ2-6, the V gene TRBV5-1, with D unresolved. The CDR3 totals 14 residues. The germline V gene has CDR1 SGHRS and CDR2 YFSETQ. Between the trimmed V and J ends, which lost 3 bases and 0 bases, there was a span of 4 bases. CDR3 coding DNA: TGCGCCAGCAGCTACATCTCTGGGGCCAACGTCCTGACTTTC. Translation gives CASSYISGANVLTF.

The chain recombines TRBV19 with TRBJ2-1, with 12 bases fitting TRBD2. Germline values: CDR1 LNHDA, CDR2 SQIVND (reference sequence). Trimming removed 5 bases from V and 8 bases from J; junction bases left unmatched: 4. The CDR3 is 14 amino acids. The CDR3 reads CASSASGRADEQFF. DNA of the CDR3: TGTGCCAGTAGTGCTAGCGGGAGGGCCGATGAGCAGTTCTTC.

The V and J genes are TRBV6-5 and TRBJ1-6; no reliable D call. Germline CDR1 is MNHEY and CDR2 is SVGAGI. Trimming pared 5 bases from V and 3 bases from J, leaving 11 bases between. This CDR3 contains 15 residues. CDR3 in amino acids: CASSPATGYNSPLHF. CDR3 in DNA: TGTGCCAGCAGTCCGGCGACTGGCTATAATTCACCCCTCCACTTT.

CDR3 amino acids: CASSRTLADTQYF. CDR3 bases: TGTGCCAGCAGCCGAACGCTAGCGGATACGCAGTATTTT. This rearrangement joins TRBV7-8 to TRBJ2-3, with D perhaps matching TRBD2 (6 bases). CDR3 length equals 13 residues. The germline gives CDR1 SGHVS, CDR2 FQNEAQ. Trimming left V 5 bases short and J 6 bases short, with 12 bases between.

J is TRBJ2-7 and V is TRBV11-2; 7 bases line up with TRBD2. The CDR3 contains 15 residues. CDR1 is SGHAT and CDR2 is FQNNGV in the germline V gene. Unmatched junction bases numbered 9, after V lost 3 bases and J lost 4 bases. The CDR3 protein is CASSFRGEGRYEQYF. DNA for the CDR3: TGTGCCAGCAGCTTCCGAGGGGAGGGAAGGTACGAGCAGTACTTC. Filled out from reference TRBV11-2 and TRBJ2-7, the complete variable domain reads EAGVAQSPRYKIIEKRQSVAFWCNPISGHATLYWYQQILGQGPKLLIQFQNNGVVDDSQLPKDRFSAERLKGVDSTLKIQPAKLEDSAVYLCASSFRGEGRYEQYFGPGTRLTVT.

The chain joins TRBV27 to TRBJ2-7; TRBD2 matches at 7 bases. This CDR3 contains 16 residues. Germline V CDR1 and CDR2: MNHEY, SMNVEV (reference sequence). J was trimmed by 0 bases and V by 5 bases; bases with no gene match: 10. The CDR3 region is CASSPSASGSSYEQYF. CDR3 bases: TGTGCCAGCAGTCCATCGGCTAGCGGTAGCTCCTACGAGCAGTACTTC.

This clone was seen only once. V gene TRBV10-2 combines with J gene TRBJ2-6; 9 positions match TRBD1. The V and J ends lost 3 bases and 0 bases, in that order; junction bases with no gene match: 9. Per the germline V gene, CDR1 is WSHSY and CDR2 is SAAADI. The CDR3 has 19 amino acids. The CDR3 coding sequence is TGCGCCAGCAGTGAAGTGCCAGGGACAGGGCTCTCTGGGGCCAACGTCCTGACTTTC. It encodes CASSEVPGTGLSGANVLTF.

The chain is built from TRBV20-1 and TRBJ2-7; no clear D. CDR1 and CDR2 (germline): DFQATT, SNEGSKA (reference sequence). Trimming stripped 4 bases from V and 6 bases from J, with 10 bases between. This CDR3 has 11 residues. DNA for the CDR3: TGCAGTGCTACCGAACGAGGCGAGCAGTACTTC. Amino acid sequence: CSATERGEQYF.

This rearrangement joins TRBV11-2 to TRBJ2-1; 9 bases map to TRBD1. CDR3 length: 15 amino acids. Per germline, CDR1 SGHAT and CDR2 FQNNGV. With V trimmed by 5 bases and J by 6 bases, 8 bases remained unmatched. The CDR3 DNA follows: TGTGCCAGCAGCGACCGGGACAGGGTCTCCAATGAGCAGTTCTTC. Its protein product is CASSDRDRVSNEQFF.

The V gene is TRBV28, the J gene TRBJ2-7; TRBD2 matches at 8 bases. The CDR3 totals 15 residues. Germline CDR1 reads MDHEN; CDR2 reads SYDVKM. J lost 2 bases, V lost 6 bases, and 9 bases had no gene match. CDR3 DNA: TGTGCCAGCAGGAGGAGCGGGAGTGAGGCCTACGAGCAGTACTTC. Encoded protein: CASRRSGSEAYEQYF.